The present T cell receptor (beta chain) was sequenced within a study of blood T cell repertoires in COVID-19. Overall study: Nucleic acid was either cDNA or gDNA, and it came from T cells, B-cell-depleted T cells, or PBMCs.

As processed by the authors: The assay estimated nucleated cells by amplifying reference gene primers. TCRdb's table, derived via immunoSEQ multiplex PCR, lists solely in-frame clones and lacks some. V and J calls and clone size are given by that table; D and trimming were obtained from the DNA. The sample lists 490,000 or so clones; less than 90% were seen once. The clonotype originates from a woman aged 60-75 years who had recovered from COVID-19. Sample: PBMCs or T cells enriched from blood (not recorded which).

The CDR3, as DNA: TGCGCCAGCAGCCTCGGGGGGCCCCAGGGAGAGACCCAGTACTTC. Its protein product is CASSLGGPQGETQYF. V gene TRBV5-1 combines with J gene TRBJ2-5, with a possible D match to TRBD2 (7 bases). The V gene lost 4 bases and the J gene lost 4 bases, with 17 bases spanning the gap. Germline V gives CDR1 SGHRS, CDR2 YFSETQ. The CDR3 is 15 residues long.